This record covers a single TCR beta chain. Antigen unknown. This sample is part of a study of cytomegalovirus exposure and HLA in healthy donors. Overall study: Out of 150 million to 200 million T cells, an earlier analysis found around 120 million unique TCR beta sequences in total. Findings of the study overall: Serostatus for CMV was the only available immune exposure information. TCR beta sequences reportedly predicted most subjects' HLA-A and HLA-B alleles accurately.

The CDR3 consists of 17 residues. V gave up 5 bases and J gave up 3 bases; unmatched junction bases: 13. Germline CDR1 and CDR2: SEHNR and FQNEAQ (reference sequence). PCR primers comprised 60 Vbeta and 13 Jbeta primers. Sequenced by immunoSEQ multiplex PCR; TCRdb stores in-frame clones only, minus some. The sample carries around 130,000 clones, 65% to 90% recorded once. The sequenced sample consisted of PBMCs. The chain is built from TRBV7-9 and TRBJ2-1; 7 bases line up with TRBD2. The receptor's source is a girl aged 2 to 10 in good health and CMV-seronegative. The CDR3 protein is CASSPIPGGSLYNEQFF. As DNA, the CDR3 is TGTGCCAGCAGCCCAATACCCGGGGGGAGCCTCTACAATGAGCAGTTCTTC.